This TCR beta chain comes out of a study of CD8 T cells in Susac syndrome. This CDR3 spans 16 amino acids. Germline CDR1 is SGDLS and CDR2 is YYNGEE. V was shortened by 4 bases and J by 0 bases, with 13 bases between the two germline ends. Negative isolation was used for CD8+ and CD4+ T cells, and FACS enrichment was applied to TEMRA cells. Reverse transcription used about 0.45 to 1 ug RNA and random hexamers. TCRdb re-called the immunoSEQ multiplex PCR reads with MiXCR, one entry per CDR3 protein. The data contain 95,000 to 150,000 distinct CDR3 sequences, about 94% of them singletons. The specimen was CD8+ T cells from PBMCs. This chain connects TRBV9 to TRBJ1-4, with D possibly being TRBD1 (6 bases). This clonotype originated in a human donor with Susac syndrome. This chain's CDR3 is CASSLGRGATNEKLFF. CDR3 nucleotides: TGTGCCAGCAGCCTCGGCAGGGGAGCAACTAATGAAAAACTGTTTTTT.